This TCR delta chain emerged from a study of gamma-delta chains in newborns, infants, children. Across the study: Innate gammadelta T cells reportedly expand polyclonally right after birth, driven by microbial exposure, per the title.

This clone was detected ten times or more. TCRdb re-called the reads with CATT. The table lists 14,000 to 15,000 delta-chain clones, 7.3% of them singletons. The germline gives CDR1 GEAIGNYY, CDR2 EKD. Trimming took 0 bases from V and 2 from J; bases not matched to a gene: 9. This CDR3 comprises 19 residues. This receptor was obtained from a child who was a newborn, infant or young child, either healthy, febrile or measles-vaccinated (not recorded which). The rearrangement joins TRDV2 to TRDJ3; 7 bases are shared with TRDD3. The sequenced material came from blood. This CDR3 is CACDTASGGPTWDTRQMFF. The CDR3 coding sequence is TGTGCCTGTGACACCGCTTCTGGGGGCCCGACCTGGGACACCCGACAGATGTTTTTC.